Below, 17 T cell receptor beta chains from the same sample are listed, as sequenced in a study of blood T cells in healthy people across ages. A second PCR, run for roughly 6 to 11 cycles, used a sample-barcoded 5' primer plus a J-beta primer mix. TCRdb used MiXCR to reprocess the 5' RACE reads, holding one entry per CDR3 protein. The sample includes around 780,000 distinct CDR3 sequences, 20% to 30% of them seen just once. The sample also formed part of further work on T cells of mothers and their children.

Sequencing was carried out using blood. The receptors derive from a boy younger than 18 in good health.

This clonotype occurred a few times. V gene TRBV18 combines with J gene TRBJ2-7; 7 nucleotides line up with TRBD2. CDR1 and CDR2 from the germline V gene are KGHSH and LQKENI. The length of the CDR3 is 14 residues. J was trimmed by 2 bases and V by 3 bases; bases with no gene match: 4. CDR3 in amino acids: CASSPRDYTYEQYF. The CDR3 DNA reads TGTGCCAGCTCACCCAGGGACTACACCTACGAGCAGTACTTC.

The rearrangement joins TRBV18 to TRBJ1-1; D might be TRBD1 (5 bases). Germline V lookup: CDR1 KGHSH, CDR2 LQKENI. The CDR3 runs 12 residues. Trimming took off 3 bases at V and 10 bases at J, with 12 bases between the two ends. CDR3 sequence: CASSPGGMGAFF. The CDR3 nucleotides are TGTGCCAGCTCACCGGGGGGTATGGGAGCTTTCTTT.

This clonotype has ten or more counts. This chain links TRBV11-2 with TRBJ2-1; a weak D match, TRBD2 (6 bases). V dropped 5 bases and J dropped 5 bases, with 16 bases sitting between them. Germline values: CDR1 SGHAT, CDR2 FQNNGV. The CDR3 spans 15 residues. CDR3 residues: CASSLAGRGNNEQFF. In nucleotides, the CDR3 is TGTGCCAGCAGCCTGGCGGGGCGGGGTAACAATGAGCAGTTCTTC. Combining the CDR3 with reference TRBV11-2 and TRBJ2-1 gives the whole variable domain EAGVAQSPRYKIIEKRQSVAFWCNPISGHATLYWYQQILGQGPKLLIQFQNNGVVDDSQLPKDRFSAERLKGVDSTLKIQPAKLEDSAVYLCASSLAGRGNNEQFFGPGTRLTVL.

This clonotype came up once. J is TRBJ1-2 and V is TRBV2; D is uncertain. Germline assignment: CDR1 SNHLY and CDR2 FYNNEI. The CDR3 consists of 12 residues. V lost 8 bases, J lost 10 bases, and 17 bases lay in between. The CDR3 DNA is TGTGCCAGCTTGGTAGGGTGGAAAGACTACACCTTC. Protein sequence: CASLVGWKDYTF.

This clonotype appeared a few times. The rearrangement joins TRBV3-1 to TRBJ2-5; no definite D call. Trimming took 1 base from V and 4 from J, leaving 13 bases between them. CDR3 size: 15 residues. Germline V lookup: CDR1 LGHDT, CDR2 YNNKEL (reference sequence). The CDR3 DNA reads TGTGCCAGCAGCCAAGGGACGGGTGTTGTAGAGACCCAGTACTTC. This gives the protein CASSQGTGVVETQYF.

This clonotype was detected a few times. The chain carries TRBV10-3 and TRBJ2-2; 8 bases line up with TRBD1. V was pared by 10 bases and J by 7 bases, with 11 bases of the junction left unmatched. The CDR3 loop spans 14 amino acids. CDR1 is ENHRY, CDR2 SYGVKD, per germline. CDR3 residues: CATTETGDGGELFF. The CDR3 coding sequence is TGTGCCACCACCGAGACAGGGGATGGCGGGGAGCTGTTTTTT.

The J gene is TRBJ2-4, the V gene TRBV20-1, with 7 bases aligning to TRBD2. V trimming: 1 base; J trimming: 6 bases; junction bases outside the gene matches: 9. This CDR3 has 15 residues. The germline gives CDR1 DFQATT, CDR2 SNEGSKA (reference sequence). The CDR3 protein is CSARAGGPHGNIQYF. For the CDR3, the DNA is TGCAGTGCTAGAGCGGGGGGACCTCACGGAAACATTCAGTACTTC.

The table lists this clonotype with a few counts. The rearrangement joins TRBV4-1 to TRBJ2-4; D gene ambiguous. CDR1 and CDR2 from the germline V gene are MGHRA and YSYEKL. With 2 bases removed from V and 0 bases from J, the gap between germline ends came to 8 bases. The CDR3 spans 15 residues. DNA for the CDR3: TGCGCCAGCAGCCAACTGCCTCTAGCCAAAAACATTCAGTACTTC. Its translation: CASSQLPLAKNIQYF.

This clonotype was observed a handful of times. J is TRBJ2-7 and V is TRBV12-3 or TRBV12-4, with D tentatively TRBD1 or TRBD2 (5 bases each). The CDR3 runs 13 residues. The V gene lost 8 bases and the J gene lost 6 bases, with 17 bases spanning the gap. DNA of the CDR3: TGTGCCAGCGTCCGGGGCGAGCTAGGCGAGCAGTACTTC. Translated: CASVRGELGEQYF.

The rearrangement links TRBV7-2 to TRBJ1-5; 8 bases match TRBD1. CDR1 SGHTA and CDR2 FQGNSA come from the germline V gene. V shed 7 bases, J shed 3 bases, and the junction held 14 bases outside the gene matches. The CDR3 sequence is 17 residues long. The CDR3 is CASTFSGTGPSNQPQHF. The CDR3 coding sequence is TGTGCCAGCACCTTTTCCGGGACAGGACCTTCCAATCAGCCCCAGCATTTT.

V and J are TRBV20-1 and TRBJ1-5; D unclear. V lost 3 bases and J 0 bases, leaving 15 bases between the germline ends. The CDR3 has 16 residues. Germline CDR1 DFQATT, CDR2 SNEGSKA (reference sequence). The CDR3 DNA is TGCAGTGCTAGCAAACGGGAGGGTTATAGCAATCAGCCCCAGCATTTT. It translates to CSASKREGYSNQPQHF.

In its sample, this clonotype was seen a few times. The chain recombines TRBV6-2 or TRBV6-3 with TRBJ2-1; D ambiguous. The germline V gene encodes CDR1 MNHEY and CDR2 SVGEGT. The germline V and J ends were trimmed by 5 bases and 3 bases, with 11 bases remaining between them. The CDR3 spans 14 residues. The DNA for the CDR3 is TGTGCCAGCAGTCCATTAGACTTCTACAATGAGCAGTTCTTC. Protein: CASSPLDFYNEQFF.

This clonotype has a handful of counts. Here the CDR3 DNA reads TGTGCCAGCTTTGGGGCCGGTGCTAACACTGAAGCTTTCTTT. Translating it yields CASFGAGANTEAFF. This sequence joins TRBV12-3 or TRBV12-4 and TRBJ1-1; a weak D match, TRBD1 (5 bases). V was pared by 8 bases and J by 2 bases, with 15 bases between. The CDR3 sequence is 14 residues long.

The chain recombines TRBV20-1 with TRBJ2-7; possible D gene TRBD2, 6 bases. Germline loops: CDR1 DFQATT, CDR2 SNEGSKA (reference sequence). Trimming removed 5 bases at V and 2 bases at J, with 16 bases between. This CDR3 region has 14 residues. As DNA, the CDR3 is TGCAGTGCTCCGCCCAACGGGGGAACCTACGAGCAGTACTTC. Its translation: CSAPPNGGTYEQYF.

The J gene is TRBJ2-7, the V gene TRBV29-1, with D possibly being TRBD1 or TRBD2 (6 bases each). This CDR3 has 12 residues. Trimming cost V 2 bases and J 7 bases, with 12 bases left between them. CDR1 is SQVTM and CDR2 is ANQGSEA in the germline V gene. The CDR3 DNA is TGCAGCGTTGAATCGGGGGCGCAGGAGCAGTACTTC. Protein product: CSVESGAQEQYF.

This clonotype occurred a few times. CDR3 in DNA: TGTGCCAGCAGTAGCGGGACTAGCGGGAGGTTATCGGATGCGCAGTATTTT. Translated: CASSSGTSGRLSDAQYF. V gene TRBV6-1 combines with J gene TRBJ2-3, with 15 bases lining up with TRBD2. CDR1 and CDR2 (germline): MNHNS, SASEGT. This CDR3 spans 17 amino acids. The junction had 13 bases not matched to a gene; V was cut back by 5 bases and J by 10 bases.

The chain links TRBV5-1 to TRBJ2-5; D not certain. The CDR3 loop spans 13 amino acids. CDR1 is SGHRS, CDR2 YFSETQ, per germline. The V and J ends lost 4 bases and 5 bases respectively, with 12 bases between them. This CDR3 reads CASSLSNPETQYF. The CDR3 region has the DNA TGCGCCAGCAGCCTTTCCAACCCGGAGACCCAGTACTTC.